Listed below are T cell receptor beta chains from one sample, sequenced in a study of CD8 T cells in ankylosing spondylitis. TCRdb reprocessed the 5' RACE reads via MiXCR and lists one record per CDR3 protein. Among approximately 400,000 distinct CDR3 sequences listed, roughly 15% were seen once. Sequenced material: blood, either unsorted or a sorted T cell fraction (not recorded which). Every receptor here comes from a male donor with ankylosing spondylitis. Each CDR3 is given with its conserved first and last residue. Fields, in order: D gene, V gene, J gene, clone size, CDR3 protein, CDR3 DNA. A D gene is named only where the DNA matches it firmly. Clone size is given for some rows only: seen once, a few or many times, or a class if the clone is expanded.

D gene: TRBD2; V gene: TRBV20-1; J gene: TRBJ2-1; clone size: NA; CDR3 protein: CSARVRLAGDHNEQFF; CDR3 DNA: TGCAGTGCTAGAGTCCGACTAGCGGGGGACCACAATGAGCAGTTCTTC
D gene: NA; V gene: TRBV12-3/TRBV12-4; J gene: TRBJ2-1; clone size: many; CDR3 protein: CASSLGRKPGSYNEQFF; CDR3 DNA: TGTGCCAGCAGTTTAGGCCGTAAACCTGGCTCCTACAATGAGCAGTTCTTC
D gene: NA; V gene: TRBV18; J gene: TRBJ2-7; clone size: few; CDR3 protein: CASSGAAYEQYF; CDR3 DNA: TGTGCCAGCTCAGGGGCTGCCTACGAGCAGTACTTC
D gene: NA; V gene: TRBV27; J gene: TRBJ1-6; clone size: few; CDR3 protein: CASRRGNDSPLHF; CDR3 DNA: TGTGCCAGCAGAAGGGGGAACGATTCACCCCTCCACTTT
D gene: NA; V gene: TRBV5-1; J gene: TRBJ2-5; clone size: many; CDR3 protein: CASSPGREYQETQYF; CDR3 DNA: TGCGCCAGCAGCCCCGGCAGGGAGTACCAAGAGACCCAGTACTTC
D gene: NA; V gene: TRBV7-9; J gene: TRBJ1-2; clone size: NA; CDR3 protein: CASSMTIRLERGYTF; CDR3 DNA: TGTGCCAGCAGCATGACAATACGACTAGAACGGGGCTACACCTTC
D gene: TRBD1; V gene: TRBV20-1; J gene: TRBJ2-1; clone size: NA; CDR3 protein: CSATQGNEQFF; CDR3 DNA: TGCAGTGCTACACAGGGGAATGAGCAGTTCTTC
D gene: NA; V gene: TRBV7-3; J gene: TRBJ2-3; clone size: NA; CDR3 protein: CASSSYSTADTQYF; CDR3 DNA: TGTGCCAGCAGCTCCTACTCCACTGCAGATACGCAGTATTTT
D gene: TRBD1; V gene: TRBV20-1; J gene: TRBJ1-5; clone size: many; CDR3 protein: CSAQGASNQPQHF; CDR3 DNA: TGCAGTGCCCAGGGGGCTAGCAATCAGCCCCAGCATTTT
D gene: NA; V gene: TRBV5-1; J gene: TRBJ2-1; clone size: many; CDR3 protein: CASSLEARHEQFF; CDR3 DNA: TGCGCCAGCAGCTTGGAAGCGAGGCATGAGCAGTTCTTC
D gene: NA; V gene: TRBV23-1; J gene: TRBJ2-7; clone size: few; CDR3 protein: CANRDGGSYEQYF; CDR3 DNA: TGCGCCAACCGGGACGGTGGCTCCTACGAGCAGTACTTC
D gene: NA; V gene: TRBV20-1; J gene: TRBJ2-1; clone size: few; CDR3 protein: CSASPSDGIGASYNEQFF; CDR3 DNA: TGCAGTGCTAGCCCCTCCGATGGGATCGGGGCCTCCTACAATGAGCAGTTCTTC
D gene: TRBD1; V gene: TRBV27; J gene: TRBJ1-2; clone size: NA; CDR3 protein: CASTSRADRALPYGYTF; CDR3 DNA: TGTGCCAGCACCTCAAGGGCCGACAGGGCCCTACCTTATGGCTACACCTTC
D gene: NA; V gene: TRBV6-5; J gene: TRBJ1-2; clone size: NA; CDR3 protein: CASSYSSRQSNYGYTF; CDR3 DNA: TGTGCCAGCAGTTACTCCTCTCGACAGAGTAACTATGGCTACACCTTC
D gene: NA; V gene: TRBV2; J gene: TRBJ1-2; clone size: few; CDR3 protein: CASSDLAMGGYTF; CDR3 DNA: TGTGCCAGCAGTGATCTCGCGATGGGCGGCTACACCTTC
D gene: TRBD1; V gene: TRBV11-2; J gene: TRBJ2-7; clone size: many; CDR3 protein: CASSSRTGAYEQYF; CDR3 DNA: TGTGCCAGCAGCTCGAGGACAGGGGCCTACGAGCAGTACTTC
D gene: TRBD2; V gene: TRBV20-1; J gene: TRBJ2-1; clone size: NA; CDR3 protein: CSASGVSGNEQFF; CDR3 DNA: TGCAGTGCTAGTGGGGTTAGCGGGAATGAGCAGTTCTTC
D gene: NA; V gene: TRBV10-3; J gene: TRBJ1-5; clone size: many; CDR3 protein: CAISSADGQPQHF; CDR3 DNA: TGTGCCATCAGTAGTGCTGACGGGCAGCCCCAGCATTTT
D gene: NA; V gene: TRBV6-5; J gene: TRBJ1-4; clone size: few; CDR3 protein: CASSYSAGREKLFF; CDR3 DNA: TGTGCCAGCAGTTACTCGGCAGGGAGGGAAAAACTGTTTTTT
D gene: NA; V gene: TRBV18; J gene: TRBJ2-1; clone size: NA; CDR3 protein: CASSPRQTTYNEQFF; CDR3 DNA: TGTGCCAGCTCACCTCGGCAGACCACCTACAATGAGCAGTTCTTC
D gene: NA; V gene: TRBV12-3/TRBV12-4; J gene: TRBJ1-2; clone size: NA; CDR3 protein: CASSLGGYTF; CDR3 DNA: TGTGCCAGCAGTTTGGGTGGCTACACCTTC
D gene: NA; V gene: TRBV10-3; J gene: TRBJ1-1; clone size: few; CDR3 protein: CATGEEINTEAFF; CDR3 DNA: TGTGCCACCGGGGAGGAGATAAACACTGAAGCTTTCTTT
D gene: NA; V gene: TRBV4-1; J gene: TRBJ2-5; clone size: many; CDR3 protein: CASSPILTRGYETQYF; CDR3 DNA: TGCGCCAGCAGCCCCATATTGACCCGGGGGTATGAGACCCAGTACTTC
D gene: NA; V gene: TRBV6-1; J gene: TRBJ1-5; clone size: few; CDR3 protein: CASSEALQQPQHF; CDR3 DNA: TGTGCCAGCAGTGAAGCGCTTCAACAGCCCCAGCATTTT
D gene: NA; V gene: TRBV7-2; J gene: TRBJ1-6; clone size: few; CDR3 protein: CASSSDNLNSPLHF; CDR3 DNA: TGTGCCAGCAGCTCGGACAACCTTAATTCACCCCTCCACTTT
D gene: NA; V gene: TRBV30; J gene: TRBJ1-3; clone size: few; CDR3 protein: CAWSSGNTIYF; CDR3 DNA: TGTGCCTGGAGTTCAGGAAACACCATATATTTT
D gene: NA; V gene: TRBV3-1; J gene: TRBJ1-1; clone size: NA; CDR3 protein: CASSQQIPRTDWVTEAFF; CDR3 DNA: TGTGCCTCCAGCCAGCAGATCCCCCGAACAGACTGGGTCACTGAAGCTTTCTTT
D gene: TRBD1; V gene: TRBV28; J gene: TRBJ2-5; clone size: NA; CDR3 protein: CASSLWTGGWGETQYF; CDR3 DNA: TGTGCCAGCAGCCTCTGGACAGGGGGCTGGGGGGAGACCCAGTACTTC